These 18 T cell receptor beta chains came from one sample sequenced in a study of T-cell reconstitution after alpha-beta-depleted transplantation in children. As it was prepared, the TCRbeta library received unique molecular identifiers. TCRdb reanalysed the PCR reads using MiXCR and keeps one entry per CDR3 protein. The table has about 980,000 distinct CDR3 sequences, roughly 31% seen once. The source was PBMCs, mostly from graft donor cells, collected 360 days after TCRalphabeta/CD19-depleted stem cell transplant. The origin of the receptors is a boy in the first two years of life who had a stem cell transplant for SCID, so the T cells may come from the graft donor.

The gene calls are TRBV20-1 and TRBJ2-5, with 7 bases identical to TRBD1. The germline CDR1 and CDR2 sequences are DFQATT and SNEGSKA (reference sequence). Unmatched junction bases numbered 8, after V lost 6 bases and J lost 1 base. The CDR3 totals 14 residues. The CDR3 DNA reads as TGCAGTGCCCAGGACAGGAGCCTCCAAGAGACCCAGTACTTC. It encodes CSAQDRSLQETQYF.

The chain carries TRBV5-6 and TRBJ2-1; TRBD1 is a possible D gene (6 bases). Germline V gene sequence: CDR1 SGHDT, CDR2 YYEEEE. Trimming left V 1 base short and J 5 bases short, with 13 bases between. The CDR3 runs 15 residues. DNA of the CDR3: TGTGCCAGCAGCTTGTTGTGGGGGCTCAACAATGAGCAGTTCTTC. Its translation: CASSLLWGLNNEQFF.

This sequence joins TRBV7-9 and TRBJ2-2; tentatively, D is TRBD1 or TRBD2 (5 bases each). Trimming took off 5 bases at V and 4 bases at J, with 20 bases between the two ends. CDR1 is SEHNR and CDR2 is FQNEAQ in the germline V gene (reference sequence). This CDR3 has 17 amino acids. The CDR3, as DNA: TGTGCCAGCAGCCCGAGGGTCGGGACGGTGTTCACCGGGGAGCTGTTTTTT. This codes for CASSPRVGTVFTGELFF.

The chain is built from TRBV18 and TRBJ2-1; no clear D. CDR3 length: 17 residues. V shed 3 bases and J shed 0 bases, with 15 bases lying between them. Germline V gene data show CDR1 as KGHSH and CDR2 as LQKENI. The CDR3 DNA is TGTGCCAGCTCACCGCCCGGTGGCGGTAGCTCCTACAATGAGCAGTTCTTC. Its translation is CASSPPGGGSSYNEQFF.

The V call is TRBV5-1, the J call TRBJ1-2; TRBD1 agrees at 7 bases. Germline V lookup: CDR1 SGHRS, CDR2 YFSETQ. Germline trimming cut 4 bases from V and 8 bases from J; bases unmatched to any gene: 8. The CDR3 covers 13 residues. DNA for the CDR3: TGCGCCAGCAGCCGACAGGGATCGGAAGGCTACACCTTC. As protein: CASSRQGSEGYTF.

The V call is TRBV5-1, the J call TRBJ1-1; the D is unclear. V was trimmed by 2 bases and J by 1 base, leaving 9 bases between them. Germline V lookup: CDR1 SGHRS, CDR2 YFSETQ. The CDR3 spans 14 residues. CDR3 amino acids: CASSLELTNTEAFF. CDR3 nucleotides: TGCGCCAGCAGCTTAGAACTGACGAACACTGAAGCTTTCTTT.

Only a few counts were recorded for this clonotype. CDR3 amino acids: CATSDLEGARTDTQYF. Written as DNA, the CDR3 is TGTGCCACCAGTGATTTGGAGGGCGCGCGGACAGATACGCAGTATTTT. The chain employs TRBV24-1 and TRBJ2-3, with a weak D call TRBD2 (5 bases). The V and J ends lost 0 bases and 3 bases respectively, with 12 bases between them. The CDR3 spans 16 residues. Germline V gene sequence: CDR1 KGHDR, CDR2 SFDVKD.

The chain uses TRBV5-6 and TRBJ2-1; the D is unclear. Germline V gene lookup returns CDR1 SGHDT and CDR2 YYEEEE. The CDR3 is 17 amino acids. Deletions cut 0 bases from V and 6 bases from J, with 19 bases between. This CDR3 is CASSLEFGYPFSNEQFF. The CDR3 bases are TGTGCCAGCAGCTTGGAGTTCGGTTACCCCTTTTCCAATGAGCAGTTCTTC. The complete variable domain, with remaining parts taken from reference TRBV5-6 and TRBJ2-1, reads DAGVTQSPTHLIKTRGQQVTLRCSPKSGHDTVSWYQQALGQGPQFIFQYYEEEERQRGNFPDRFSGHQFPNYSSELNVNALLLGDSALYLCASSLEFGYPFSNEQFFGPGTRLTVL.

The chain employs TRBV5-1 and TRBJ2-7; 15 bases fit TRBD2. Germline V gene sequence: CDR1 SGHRS, CDR2 YFSETQ. The CDR3 consists of 18 residues. V shed 4 bases and J 3 bases; nucleotides not matched to a gene: 11. The CDR3 protein is CASSVGLAGGSVGYEQYF. The CDR3 coding sequence is TGCGCCAGCAGCGTGGGACTAGCGGGGGGCTCGGTAGGCTACGAGCAGTACTTC. Variable domain in full (rest from reference TRBV5-1 and TRBJ2-7): KAGVTQTPRYLIKTRGQQVTLSCSPISGHRSVSWYQQTPGQGLQFLFEYFSETQRNKGNFPGRFSGRQFSNSRSEMNVSTLELGDSALYLCASSVGLAGGSVGYEQYFGPGTRLTVT.

This clonotype was picked up a small number of times. The CDR3 nucleotides are TGCGCCAGCAGCCAAGAGGAGAGCTGGGCTAATGAGCAGTTCTTC. Translation: CASSQEESWANEQFF. V gene TRBV4-1 combines with J gene TRBJ2-1; D unresolved. CDR1 is MGHRA and CDR2 is YSYEKL in the germline V gene. The CDR3 is 15 residues long. Trimming stripped 0 bases from V and 7 bases from J, with 13 bases between.

V gene TRBV28 combines with J gene TRBJ2-1, with 9 bases aligning to TRBD2. The length of the CDR3 is 17 residues. From germline, CDR1 is MDHEN and CDR2 SYDVKM. Germline trimming cut 3 bases from V and 6 bases from J; bases unmatched to any gene: 12. The CDR3: CASSFSRGGGALNEQFF. The CDR3 DNA follows: TGTGCCAGCAGTTTCTCCCGAGGCGGGGGGGCTCTCAATGAGCAGTTCTTC. The full variable domain, rest sourced from reference TRBV28 and TRBJ2-1, is DVKVTQSSRYLVKRTGEKVFLECVQDMDHENMFWYRQDPGLGLRLIYFSYDVKMKEKGDIPEGYSVSREKKERFSLILESASTNQTSMYLCASSFSRGGGALNEQFFGPGTRLTVL.

The rearrangement joins TRBV20-1 to TRBJ1-1; the match to TRBD1 covers 9 bases. V shed 0 bases, J shed 1 base, and the junction held 9 bases outside the gene matches. CDR3 length equals 17 residues. Germline CDR1 reads DFQATT; CDR2 reads SNEGSKA (reference sequence). The CDR3 region has the DNA TGCAGTGCTAGAGATTTTGGGACAGGGAATCCGAACACTGAAGCTTTCTTT. Amino acids: CSARDFGTGNPNTEAFF.

The chain uses TRBV28 and TRBJ2-1, with 13 bases identical to TRBD2. This CDR3 comprises 17 residues. Unmatched junction bases numbered 6, after V lost 5 bases and J lost 2 bases. Germline V gene data show CDR1 as MDHEN and CDR2 as SYDVKM. The CDR3 spells CASSTGLAGEPYNEQFF. The CDR3 DNA reads as TGTGCCAGCAGTACTGGACTAGCGGGGGAACCCTACAATGAGCAGTTCTTC.

This chain connects TRBV20-1 to TRBJ2-3; no firm D call. Germline CDR1 is DFQATT and CDR2 is SNEGSKA (reference sequence). The CDR3 extends over 11 amino acids. The CDR3 DNA reads as TGCAGCGCCTCGTCCGCGGATACGCAGTATTTT. Its protein is CSASSADTQYF.

This clonotype has more than one count but fewer than ten. J is TRBJ2-7 and V is TRBV29-1; perhaps TRBD1 as D (5 bases). This CDR3 spans 14 amino acids. The V end lost 0 bases, the J end lost 2 bases, and 11 bases lay between the germline ends. CDR1 SQVTM and CDR2 ANQGSEA come from the germline V gene. CDR3 sequence: CSVEEGAGTYEQYF. The CDR3 DNA follows: TGCAGCGTTGAAGAAGGGGCAGGGACCTACGAGCAGTACTTC.

This clonotype occurred a few times. This chain uses TRBV15 with TRBJ2-3, with D tentatively TRBD1 (5 bases). The CDR3 is 14 amino acids. Germline V lookup: CDR1 LNHNV, CDR2 YYDKDF (reference sequence). V was trimmed by 0 bases and J by 14 bases, leaving 18 bases between them. CDR3 nucleotides: TGTGCCACCAGCAGAGATACCGGGCAGGGAAATGGGTATTTT. Translation gives CATSRDTGQGNGYF.

The J gene is TRBJ1-5, the V gene TRBV27; the D is unclear. The CDR3 consists of 13 residues. CDR1 and CDR2 (germline): MNHEY, SMNVEV (reference sequence). With 3 bases removed from V and 7 bases from J, the gap between germline ends came to 10 bases. Here the CDR3 DNA reads TGTGCCAGCAGTTTTGGGGAGGAGCAGCCCCAGCATTTT. This translates into CASSFGEEQPQHF.

The J gene is TRBJ2-6, the V gene TRBV7-2; weak D call: TRBD1 (6 bases). Germline CDR1 and CDR2: SGHTA and FQGNSA. CDR3 length: 16 residues. V dropped 5 bases and J dropped 4 bases, with 15 bases sitting between them. The CDR3 bases are TGTGCCAGCAGCGTCCTTAGGGGGTTAGGGGCCAACGTCCTGACTTTC. Translated, it gives CASSVLRGLGANVLTF.